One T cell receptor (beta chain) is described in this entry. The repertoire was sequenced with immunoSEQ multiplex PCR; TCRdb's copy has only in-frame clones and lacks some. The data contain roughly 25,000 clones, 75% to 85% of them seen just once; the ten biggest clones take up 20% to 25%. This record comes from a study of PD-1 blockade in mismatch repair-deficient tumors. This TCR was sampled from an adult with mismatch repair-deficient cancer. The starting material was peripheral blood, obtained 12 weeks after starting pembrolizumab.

The CDR3 nucleotides read TGTGCCAGCAGCCCCCGGCTAGCGGGAGGAGATACGCAGTATTTT. Residues: CASSPRLAGGDTQYF. V usage is TRBV5-8 and J usage is TRBJ2-3, with TRBD2 identical over 11 bases. V lost 4 bases, J lost 5 bases, and 6 bases stayed unmatched. Per the germline V gene, CDR1 is SGHTS and CDR2 is YDEGEE. The CDR3 covers 15 residues.